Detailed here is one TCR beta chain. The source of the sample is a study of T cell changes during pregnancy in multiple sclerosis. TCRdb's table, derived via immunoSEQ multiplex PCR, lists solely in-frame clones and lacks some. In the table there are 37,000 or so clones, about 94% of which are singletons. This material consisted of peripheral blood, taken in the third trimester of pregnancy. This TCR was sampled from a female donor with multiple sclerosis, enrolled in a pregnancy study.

This CDR3 reads CASSDGEGTEAFF. Written as DNA, the CDR3 is TGTGCCAGCAGTGACGGGGAGGGCACTGAAGCTTTCTTT. The chain has TRBV28 and TRBJ1-1, with no clear D. The CDR3 is 13 amino acids. Germline V gene lookup returns CDR1 MDHEN and CDR2 SYDVKM. Trimming stripped 5 bases from V and 4 bases from J, with 11 bases between. Full variable domain (rest looked up from reference TRBV28 and TRBJ1-1): DVKVTQSSRYLVKRTGEKVFLECVQDMDHENMFWYRQDPGLGLRLIYFSYDVKMKEKGDIPEGYSVSREKKERFSLILESASTNQTSMYLCASSDGEGTEAFFGQGTRLTVV.